This TCR beta chain was identified in a study of blood T cell repertoires in COVID-19. The CDR3 length is 17 residues. The table came from immunoSEQ multiplex PCR; TCRdb's copy has only in-frame clones and leaves some out. Seen here are some 350,000 clones, more than 80% observed once, and the top ten hold approximately 3%. This clonotype originated in a woman aged 25 to 39 with COVID-19, enrolled during active disease. V is TRBV21-1 and J is TRBJ1-1; the listed D gene, TRBD1, was not tested against the DNA. TRBV21-1 constitutes a pseudogene. Sequencing used peripheral blood. The CDR3 region has the DNA TGTGCCAGCAGCACCGGGACAGGGGGCAAGGCGAGCACTGAAGCTTTCTTT. Translating it yields CASSTGTGGKASTEAFF.